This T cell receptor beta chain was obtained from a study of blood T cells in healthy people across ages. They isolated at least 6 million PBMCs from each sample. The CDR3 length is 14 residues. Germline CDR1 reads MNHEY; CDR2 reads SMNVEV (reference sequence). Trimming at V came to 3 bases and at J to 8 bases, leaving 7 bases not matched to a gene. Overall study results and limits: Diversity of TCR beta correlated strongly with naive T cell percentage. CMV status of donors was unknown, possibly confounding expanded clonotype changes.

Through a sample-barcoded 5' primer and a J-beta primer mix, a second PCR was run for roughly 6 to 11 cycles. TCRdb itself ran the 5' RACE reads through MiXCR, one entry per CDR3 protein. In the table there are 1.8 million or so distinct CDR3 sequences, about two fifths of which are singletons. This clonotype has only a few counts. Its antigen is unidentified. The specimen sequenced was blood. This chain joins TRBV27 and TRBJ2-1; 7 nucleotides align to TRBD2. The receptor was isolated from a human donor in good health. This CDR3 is CASSFAGLGDEQFF. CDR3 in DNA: TGTGCCAGCAGTTTTGCAGGACTAGGGGATGAGCAGTTCTTC.